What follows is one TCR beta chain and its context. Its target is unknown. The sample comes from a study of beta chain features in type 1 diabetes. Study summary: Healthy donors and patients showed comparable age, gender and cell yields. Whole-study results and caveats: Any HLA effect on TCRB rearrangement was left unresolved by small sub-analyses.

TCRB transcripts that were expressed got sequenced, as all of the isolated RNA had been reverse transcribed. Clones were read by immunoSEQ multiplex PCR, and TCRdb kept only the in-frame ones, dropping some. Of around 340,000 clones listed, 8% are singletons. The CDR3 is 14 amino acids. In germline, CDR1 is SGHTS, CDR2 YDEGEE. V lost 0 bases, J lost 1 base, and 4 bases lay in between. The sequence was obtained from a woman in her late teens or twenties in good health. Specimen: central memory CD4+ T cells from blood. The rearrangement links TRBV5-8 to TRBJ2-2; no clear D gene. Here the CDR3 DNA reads TGTGCCAGCAGCTTGGGCCAGAACACCGGGGAGCTGTTTTTT. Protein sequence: CASSLGQNTGELFF. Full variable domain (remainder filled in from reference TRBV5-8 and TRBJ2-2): EAGVTQSPTHLIKTRGQQATLRCSPISGHTSVYWYQQALGLGLQFLLWYDEGEERNRGNFPPRFSGRQFPNYSSELNVNALELEDSALYLCASSLGQNTGELFFGEGSRLTVL.